This TCR beta chain was found in a study of blood T cell repertoires in COVID-19. About the research overall: Acute and convalescent COVID-19 samples came from the United States, Italy and Spain.

TCRdb keeps only in-frame clones here, not all; method: immunoSEQ multiplex PCR. The profile shows fewer than 400,000 clones, about 87% of them singletons. Germline CDR1 reads MNHEY; CDR2 reads SVGEGT. V lost 6 bases and J 8 bases, leaving 13 bases between the germline ends. The CDR3 has 12 amino acids. Residents of 24 US areas, aged about 18 to 89 years, made up the participants. This clone was found once. Sequencing input: PBMCs or T cells enriched from blood (not recorded which). This sequence was found in a man aged 30 to 39 who had recovered from COVID-19. The rearrangement uses TRBV6-2 or TRBV6-3 and TRBJ1-1; no definite D call. This CDR3 is CASSRLATEAFF. CDR3 coding DNA: TGTGCCAGCAGCCGCCTAGCGACGGAAGCTTTCTTT.